The 5 T cell receptor beta chains given below trace back to one sample, sequenced in a study of blood T cell repertoires in COVID-19. Only in-frame clones appear in the TCRdb table, and some are missing; sequencing was by immunoSEQ multiplex PCR. The sample carries approximately 70,000 clones, about four fifths recorded once. Sequencing was done on a sample of peripheral blood. Source of these receptors: a woman older than 75 with active or convalescent COVID-19.

This chain uses TRBV11-3 with TRBJ2-6; 9 bases line up with TRBD1. CDR1 is SGHNT and CDR2 is YENEEA in the germline V gene. V shed 6 bases, J shed 2 bases, and the junction held 11 bases outside the gene matches. The CDR3 loop spans 18 amino acids. The CDR3 here is CASRPTGGAFPGANVLTF. CDR3 in DNA: TGTGCCAGCAGACCTACAGGGGGCGCGTTCCCTGGGGCCAACGTCCTGACTTTC.

Only a few counts were recorded for this clone. The chain carries TRBV6-2 or TRBV6-3 and TRBJ1-1; 8 nucleotides line up with TRBD1. From germline, CDR1 is MNHEY and CDR2 SVGEGT. Trimming took 5 bases from V and 4 from J; bases not matched to a gene: 3. This CDR3 has 13 residues. DNA of the CDR3: TGTGCCAGCAGTACCCAGGGGGCCACTGAAGCTTTCTTT. This encodes CASSTQGATEAFF.

This chain joins TRBV18 and TRBJ2-3, with 15 bases aligning to TRBD2. This CDR3 has 16 amino acids. The V gene end was trimmed by 3 bases and the J gene end by 8 bases; junction bases not matched to a gene: 6. Germline V gene lookup returns CDR1 KGHSH and CDR2 LQKENI. CDR3 sequence: CASSPPGLAGGGTQYF. For the CDR3, the DNA is TGTGCCAGCTCACCTCCGGGACTAGCGGGAGGTGGTACGCAGTATTTT.

This chain joins TRBV9 and TRBJ1-4; a weak D match, TRBD1 (6 bases). V was clipped by 3 bases and J by 3 bases, with 15 bases between them. This CDR3 region has 16 residues. From germline, CDR1 is SGDLS and CDR2 YYNGEE. This CDR3 is CASSGPQGFSNEKLFF. The CDR3 region has the DNA TGTGCCAGCAGCGGTCCCCAGGGGTTTTCTAATGAAAAACTGTTTTTT.

This chain connects TRBV29-1 to TRBJ1-4; 8 bases match TRBD1. J gave up 7 bases and V 6 bases, and 7 bases lay outside the gene matches. This CDR3 comprises 13 residues. From germline, CDR1 is SQVTM and CDR2 ANQGSEA. The CDR3 spells CSVKTGEVEKLFF. CDR3 sequence (DNA): TGCAGCGTCAAGACAGGGGAGGTTGAAAAACTGTTTTTT.